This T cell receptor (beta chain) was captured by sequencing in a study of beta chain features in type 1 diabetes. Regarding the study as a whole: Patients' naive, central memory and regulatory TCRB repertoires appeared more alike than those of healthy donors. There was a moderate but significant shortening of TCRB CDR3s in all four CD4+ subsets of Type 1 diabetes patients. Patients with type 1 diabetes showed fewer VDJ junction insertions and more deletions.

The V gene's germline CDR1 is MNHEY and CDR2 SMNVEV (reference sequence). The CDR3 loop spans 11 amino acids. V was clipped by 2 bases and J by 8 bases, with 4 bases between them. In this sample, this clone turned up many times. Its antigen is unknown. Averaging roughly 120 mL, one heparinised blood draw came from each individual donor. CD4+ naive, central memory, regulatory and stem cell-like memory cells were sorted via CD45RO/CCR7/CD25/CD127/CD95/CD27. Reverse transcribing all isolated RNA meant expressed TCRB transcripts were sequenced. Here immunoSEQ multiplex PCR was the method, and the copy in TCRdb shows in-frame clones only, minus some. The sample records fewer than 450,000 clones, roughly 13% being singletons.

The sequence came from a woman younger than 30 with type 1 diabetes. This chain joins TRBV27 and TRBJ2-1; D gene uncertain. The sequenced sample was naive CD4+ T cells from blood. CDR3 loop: CASSLNYEQFF. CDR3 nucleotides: TGTGCCAGCAGTTTAAACTATGAGCAGTTCTTC.